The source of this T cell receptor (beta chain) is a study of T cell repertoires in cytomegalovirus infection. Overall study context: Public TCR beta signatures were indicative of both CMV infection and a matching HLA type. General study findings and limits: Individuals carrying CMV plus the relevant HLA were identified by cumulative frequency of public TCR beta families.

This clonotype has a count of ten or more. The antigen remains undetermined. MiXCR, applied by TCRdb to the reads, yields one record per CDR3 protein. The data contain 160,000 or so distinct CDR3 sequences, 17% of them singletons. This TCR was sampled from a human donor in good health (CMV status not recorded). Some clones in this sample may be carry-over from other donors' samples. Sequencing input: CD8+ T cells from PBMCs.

The CDR3 spells CASSHIEAATEAFF. CDR3 DNA sequence: TGTGCCAGCAGCCATATTGAGGCGGCCACTGAAGCTTTCTTT. The chain is built from TRBV7-9 and TRBJ1-1; D gene uncertain. Per germline, CDR1 SEHNR and CDR2 FQNEAQ (reference sequence). The ends were cut back, 5 bases at V and 4 bases at J, with 14 bases in the middle. There are 14 residues in the CDR3.